Listed here are 23 T cell receptor beta chains from one sample, sequenced in a study of shared clonotypes between healthy human individuals. Sequencing used immunoSEQ multiplex PCR; TCRdb keeps in-frame clones, though not all of them. The top ten clones hold around 0.6% of a sample with 950,000 to 1,100,000 clones, around three quarters of them seen once. The source material was memory CD4+ T cells from PBMCs. The subset: CD45RA-negative fraction. The receptors shown here come from a man aged 18 to 30 in good health. Some clones in this sample may be carry-over from other donors' samples.

This clone was detected only a few times. V gene TRBV5-6 combines with J gene TRBJ2-3; D call uncertain. This CDR3 is built from 15 residues. CDR1 SGHDT and CDR2 YYEEEE come from the germline V gene. V dropped 0 bases and J dropped 0 bases, with 8 bases sitting between them. CDR3 sequence: CASSLASPSTDTQYF. CDR3 nucleotide sequence: TGTGCCAGCAGCTTGGCTTCCCCTAGCACAGATACGCAGTATTTT.

The V call is TRBV11-3, the J call TRBJ2-7; D gene ambiguous. This CDR3 is 13 amino acids long. V gave up 2 bases and J gave up 2 bases, with 7 bases separating them. Germline CDR1 is SGHNT and CDR2 is YENEEA. The chain's CDR3 is CASSLSSTYEQYF. DNA for the CDR3: TGTGCCAGCAGCTTATCATCTACCTACGAGCAGTACTTC.

This chain joins TRBV28 and TRBJ2-7; D perhaps matches TRBD2 (5 bases). CDR3 length: 16 amino acids. CDR1 and CDR2 from the germline V gene are MDHEN and SYDVKM. With 6 bases removed from V and 2 bases from J, the gap between germline ends came to 20 bases. CDR3 in amino acids: CASSLPRTGSAYEQYF. The CDR3 nucleotides are TGTGCCAGCAGCCTCCCCCGGACGGGGTCGGCCTACGAGCAGTACTTC.

V and J are TRBV7-3 and TRBJ2-3; 8 bases line up with TRBD2. The germline V gene has CDR1 SGHTA and CDR2 FQGTGA. After removal of 2 bases from V and 6 bases from J, the junction contained 7 bases not matched to a gene. The CDR3 is made up of 15 amino acids. The DNA of the CDR3 is TGTGCCAGCAGCTTATTGGCGGGAGGATCCGATACGCAGTATTTT. Translation: CASSLLAGGSDTQYF. The variable domain in full, with the rest retrieved from reference TRBV7-3 and TRBJ2-3, is GAGVSQTPSNKVTEKGKYVELRCDPISGHTALYWYRQSLGQGPEFLIYFQGTGAADDSGLPNDRFFAVRPEGSVSTLKIQRTERGDSAVYLCASSLLAGGSDTQYFGPGTRLTVL.

The V and J genes are TRBV4-1 and TRBJ2-5, with D possibly being TRBD2 (6 bases). Germline V gene sequence: CDR1 MGHRA, CDR2 YSYEKL. Trimming pared 1 base from V and 3 bases from J, leaving 9 bases between. The CDR3 is 14 amino acids. This chain's CDR3 is CASSQGPSEETQYF. CDR3 nucleotide sequence: TGCGCCAGCAGCCAAGGACCTAGCGAAGAGACCCAGTACTTC.

V usage is TRBV5-1 and J usage is TRBJ2-2; no firm D call. There are 14 residues in the CDR3. The germline gives CDR1 SGHRS, CDR2 YFSETQ. Deletions cut 6 bases from V and 5 bases from J, with 14 bases between. Here the CDR3 DNA reads TGCGCCAGCAACGGAAGGGAAGGGACCGGGGAGCTGTTTTTT. This codes for CASNGREGTGELFF.

Concerning this clone itself: The sample contains more than one DNA sequence encoding this CDR3. The chain couples TRBV5-1 to TRBJ2-5; no clear D gene. V was clipped by 0 bases and J by 5 bases, with 5 bases between them. This CDR3 is built from 12 residues. Germline V gives CDR1 SGHRS, CDR2 YFSETQ. The CDR3 sequence: CASSLARETQYF. CDR3 sequence (DNA): TGCGCCAGCAGCTTGGCCCGGGAGACCCAGTACTTC.

This rearrangement joins TRBV4-2 to TRBJ1-2; no firm D call. Between the trimmed V and J ends, which lost 1 base and 6 bases, there was a span of 15 bases. This CDR3 contains 15 residues. Germline CDR1 is LGHNA and CDR2 is YNFKEQ. As DNA, the CDR3 is TGTGCCAGCAGCCAAGTTGTCGCCGGTGTGAATGGCTACACCTTC. It translates to CASSQVVAGVNGYTF.

J is TRBJ2-7 and V is TRBV11-2, with TRBD2 matching over 12 bases. Germline CDR1 is SGHAT and CDR2 is FQNNGV. V shed 1 base and J 6 bases; nucleotides not matched to a gene: 7. The CDR3 is 16 residues long. The CDR3 DNA is TGTGCCAGCAGCTTAGGGACTAGCGGGAATATAGGCGAGCAGTACTTC. Its translation is CASSLGTSGNIGEQYF.

The CDR3 loop is CASRADLQPQHF. Written as DNA, the CDR3 is TGTGCCAGCAGAGCAGACCTTCAGCCCCAGCATTTT. The V and J genes are TRBV2 and TRBJ1-5; D call uncertain. V lost 6 bases to trimming and J lost 6 bases, with 9 bases between them. CDR3 length: 12 amino acids. Germline assignment: CDR1 SNHLY and CDR2 FYNNEI.

The CDR3 reads CATSKRTGGRQPQHF. CDR3 sequence (DNA): TGTGCCACCAGCAAGCGTACAGGGGGCCGTCAGCCCCAGCATTTT. The gene calls are TRBV15 and TRBJ1-5; TRBD1 aligns across 9 bases. The length of the CDR3 is 15 residues. Germline V gene sequence: CDR1 LNHNV, CDR2 YYDKDF (reference sequence). The trim removed 4 bases at V and 6 bases at J, leaving 7 bases unmatched.

This chain uses TRBV27 with TRBJ2-1, with 14 bases matching TRBD2. Per the germline V gene, CDR1 is MNHEY and CDR2 is SMNVEV (reference sequence). The CDR3 is 17 residues long. The ends lost 0 bases at V and 3 bases at J; junction bases unmatched: 1. The CDR3, as DNA: TGTGCCAGCAGTTTATCGGGACTAGCGGGAGTCTACAATGAGCAGTTCTTC. Protein: CASSLSGLAGVYNEQFF.

The chain couples TRBV11-2 to TRBJ2-1; 12 bases map to TRBD2. CDR1 and CDR2 (germline): SGHAT, FQNNGV. The ends lost 5 bases at V and 7 bases at J; junction bases unmatched: 9. The CDR3 extends over 16 amino acids. DNA of the CDR3: TGTGCCAGCAGCCCACGACTAGCGGGAGCGGGTAATGAGCAGTTCTTC. Translated, it gives CASSPRLAGAGNEQFF.

The V and J genes are TRBV6-5 and TRBJ1-5, with D possibly being TRBD1 (6 bases). With 6 bases removed from V and 0 bases from J, the gap between germline ends came to 12 bases. CDR3 length: 15 amino acids. The germline CDR1 and CDR2 sequences are MNHEY and SVGAGI. The DNA of the CDR3 is TGTGCCAGCAGCCTCGGACAGAATAGCAATCAGCCCCAGCATTTT. It yields the protein CASSLGQNSNQPQHF.

The J gene is TRBJ1-1, the V gene TRBV6-1, with TRBD1 as a possible D gene (5 bases). The V gene lost 4 bases and the J gene lost 0 bases, with 12 bases spanning the gap. Germline CDR1 is MNHNS and CDR2 is SASEGT. The CDR3 consists of 15 residues. The CDR3 DNA is TGTGCCAGCAGTGCCCCTGGGGACGTGAACACTGAAGCTTTCTTT. Translated, it gives CASSAPGDVNTEAFF.

The chain carries TRBV18 and TRBJ2-3, with D unresolved. CDR1 is KGHSH and CDR2 is LQKENI in the germline V gene. With 0 bases removed from V and 4 bases from J, the gap between germline ends came to 5 bases. This CDR3 comprises 13 residues. As DNA, the CDR3 is TGTGCCAGCTCACCACCTACGTCAGATACGCAGTATTTT. It is translated as CASSPPTSDTQYF.

J is TRBJ2-7 and V is TRBV28; D is ambiguous. The CDR3 consists of 13 residues. The V and J ends lost 1 base and 10 bases respectively, with 14 bases between them. Germline lookup yields CDR1 MDHEN and CDR2 SYDVKM. Written as DNA, the CDR3 is TGTGCCAGCAGTTTATACGCCCCCCCCCAACAGTACTTC. The encoded protein is CASSLYAPPQQYF.

The chain is built from TRBV4-2 and TRBJ2-2, with 16 bases that match TRBD2. The length of the CDR3 is 18 residues. Trimming cost V 3 bases and J 3 bases; bases outside gene matches: 4. Germline loops: CDR1 LGHNA, CDR2 YNFKEQ. Here the CDR3 DNA reads TGTGCCAGCAGCCAGGGACTAGCGGGAGGGCCGGACACCGGGGAGCTGTTTTTT. Translated, it gives CASSQGLAGGPDTGELFF.

V usage is TRBV7-2 and J usage is TRBJ2-7, with 7 bases lining up with TRBD1. Germline lookup yields CDR1 SGHTA and CDR2 FQGNSA. Trimming at V came to 3 bases and at J to 3 bases, leaving 5 bases not matched to a gene. The CDR3 runs to 14 residues. CDR3 coding DNA: TGTGCCAGCAGCTTGTGGGACAGTGACTACGAGCAGTACTTC. Encoded protein: CASSLWDSDYEQYF.

The chain recombines TRBV28 with TRBJ2-7, with D possibly TRBD1 on 6 matching bases. The CDR3 covers 14 residues. V was trimmed by 5 bases and J by 2 bases, leaving 13 bases between them. CDR1 MDHEN and CDR2 SYDVKM come from the germline V gene. The CDR3 DNA reads TGTGCCAGCAGTCGACCAAAGGGGGCCTACGAGCAGTACTTC. Its protein is CASSRPKGAYEQYF.

V and J are TRBV10-3 and TRBJ1-1, with unresolved D. In germline, CDR1 is ENHRY, CDR2 SYGVKD. The germline V and J ends were trimmed by 3 bases and 1 base, with 12 bases remaining between them. The CDR3 sequence is 15 residues long. Here the CDR3 reads CAISDGEVGNTEAFF. Here the CDR3 DNA reads TGTGCCATCAGTGATGGAGAAGTCGGGAACACTGAAGCTTTCTTT.

This chain joins TRBV11-2 and TRBJ2-7; 7 nucleotides match TRBD1. There are 17 residues in the CDR3. V shed 5 bases and J 2 bases; nucleotides not matched to a gene: 15. In germline, CDR1 is SGHAT, CDR2 FQNNGV. Here the CDR3 DNA reads TGTGCCAGCAGCCACATTCGGGACAGAAGGGATCCCTACGAGCAGTACTTC. Protein sequence: CASSHIRDRRDPYEQYF.

In its sample, this clone was seen once. This chain joins TRBV28 and TRBJ2-5; a weak D match, TRBD1 (6 bases). The CDR3 has 15 residues. Trimming took 4 bases from V and 5 from J, leaving 17 bases between them. The germline gives CDR1 MDHEN, CDR2 SYDVKM. CDR3 coding DNA: TGTGCCAGCAGTTCCCGCGACAGGTGGAAGGAGACCCAGTACTTC. Protein sequence: CASSSRDRWKETQYF.